This section outlines one TCR beta chain sequence together with its context. It has no known antigen specificity. No quality values exist for individual bases; no much larger clone is one base distant. V loses 2 bases at its end and J loses 5 bases; junction bases beyond the gene matches: 5. Reading the germline V gene gives CDR1 SGHTA and CDR2 FQGNSA. Spanning cysteine to phenylalanine, the CDR3 consists of 15 amino acids. Only the CDR3 DNA is retained, 45 bases long and in frame from the first base. TCRbeta CDR3 regions were amplified from genomic DNA by means of the immunoSEQ Assay, a bias-controlled multiplex PCR. The authors' analysis ran thus. The number of nucleated cells in each sample was estimated by amplification of reference gene primers within the assay. Sequence reads were collapsed and filtered to measure the absolute abundance of every unique TCRbeta CDR3 rearrangement. For each sample, productive Simpson clonality was calculated as the square root of Simpson's diversity index over productive rearrangements. This immuneACCESS table, as held by TCRdb, lists in-frame sequences with V and J called but not all clones. Of the missing ones, under half trace to an unresolved V gene in checked studies; the others have no known cause. That table supplies the V and J calls and clone size; D and trimming were determined from the DNA. Here the sample has 250,000 to 350,000 clones; about 87% occur a single time. Approximately 3% of the sample is held by the ten biggest clonotypes.

The sample is drawn from a study of blood T cell repertoires in COVID-19 (dated by TCRdb to the early 2020s). Describing the broader study: Samples covering the acute and convalescent phases of COVID-19 were provided by collaborators in the United States, Italy and Spain. Nearly every sample came with metadata listing a de-identified subject ID, COVID-19 status, age in years and sex. A freely available public database, intended as a resource for researchers studying the immune response to SARS-CoV-2, is where the repertoires were released. Subjects who had been exposed to COVID-19, were actively infected with it, or had recovered from it provided the deeply sampled blood TCRbeta repertoires that made up the dataset. Samples were obtained from the ongoing ImmuneRACE study (first 160 participants) and from about 1,300 subjects provided by 6 global collaborators. The material from the prospective study consisted of cDNA or gDNA derived from T cells, B-cell-depleted T cells, or PBMCs. HLA class I and class II types, where available, came from metadata supplied by the sample provider rather than from assay-based typing.

The study at large found these results: Clinical and demographic metadata were provided uncurated, with the amount varying by source and participant.

Enrolling through a virtual design, the prospective study's participants ranged in age from roughly 18 to 89 years and lived across around 25 United States geographic areas. In the prospective study, cohorts were assigned on the basis of participant-reported clinical history obtained from a screening survey and a study questionnaire. Recovered participants in ImmuneRACE Cohort 3 were defined as having two consecutive negative NP/OP PCR tests, clearance from a healthcare professional, or resolution of symptoms. In the prospective study, mobile phlebotomists collected whole blood, serum and a nasopharyngeal or oropharyngeal swab from each participant. Additional blood draws and questionnaires over an approximately two-month period could optionally be provided by prospective study participants. Before DNA extraction, blood samples from the prospective study were shipped at room temperature or frozen.

Source material: PBMCs or T cells enriched from blood (not recorded which). The sequence was obtained from a woman between 50 and 59 years old who had recovered from COVID-19. The chain uses TRBV7-2 and TRBJ2-3; 9 bases in the middle match TRBD2. At the DNA level, the sequence is TGTGCCAGCAGCTTAATAGCGGGAGTAGGAGATACGCAGTATTTT. The translation is CASSLIAGVGDTQYF.